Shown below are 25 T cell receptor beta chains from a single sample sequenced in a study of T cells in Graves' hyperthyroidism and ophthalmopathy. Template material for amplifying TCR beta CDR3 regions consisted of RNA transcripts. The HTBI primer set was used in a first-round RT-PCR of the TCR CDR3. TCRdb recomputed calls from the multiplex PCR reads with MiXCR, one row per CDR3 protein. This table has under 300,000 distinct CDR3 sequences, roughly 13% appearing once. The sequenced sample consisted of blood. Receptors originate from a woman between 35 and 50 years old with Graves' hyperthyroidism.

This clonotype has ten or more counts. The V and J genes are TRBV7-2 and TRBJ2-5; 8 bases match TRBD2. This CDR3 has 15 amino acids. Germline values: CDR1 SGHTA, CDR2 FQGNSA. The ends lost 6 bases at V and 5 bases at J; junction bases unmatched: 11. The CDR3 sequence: CASSSSGTREETQYF. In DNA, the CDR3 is TGTGCCAGCAGTTCCTCCGGGACTAGGGAGGAGACCCAGTACTTC. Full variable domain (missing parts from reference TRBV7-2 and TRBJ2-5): GAGVSQSPSNKVTEKGKDVELRCDPISGHTALYWYRQSLGQGLEFLIYFQGNSAPDKSGLPSDRFSAERTGGSVSTLTIQRTQQEDSAVYLCASSSSGTREETQYFGPGTRLLVL.

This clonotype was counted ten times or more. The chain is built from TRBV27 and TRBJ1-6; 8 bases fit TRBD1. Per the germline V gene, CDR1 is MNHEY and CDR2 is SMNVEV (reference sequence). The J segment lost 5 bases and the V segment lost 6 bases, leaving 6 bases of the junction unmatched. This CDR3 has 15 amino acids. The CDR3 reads CASSLNRGDNSPLHF. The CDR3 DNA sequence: TGTGCCAGCAGCTTAAACAGGGGGGATAATTCACCCCTCCACTTT.

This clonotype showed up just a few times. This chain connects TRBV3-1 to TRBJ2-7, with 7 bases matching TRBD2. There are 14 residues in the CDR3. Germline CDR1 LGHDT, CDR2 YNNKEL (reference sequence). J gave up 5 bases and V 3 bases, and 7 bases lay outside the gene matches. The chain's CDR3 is CASSQRGGRDEQYF. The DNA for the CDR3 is TGTGCCAGCAGCCAGAGGGGAGGGCGGGACGAGCAGTACTTC.

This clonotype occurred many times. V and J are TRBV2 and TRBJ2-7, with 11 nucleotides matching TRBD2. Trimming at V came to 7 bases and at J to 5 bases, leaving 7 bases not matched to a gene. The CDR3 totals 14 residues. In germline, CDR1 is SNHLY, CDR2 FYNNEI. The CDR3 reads CASKRLAGGHEQYF. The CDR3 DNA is TGTGCCAGCAAACGGCTAGCGGGAGGACACGAGCAGTACTTC.

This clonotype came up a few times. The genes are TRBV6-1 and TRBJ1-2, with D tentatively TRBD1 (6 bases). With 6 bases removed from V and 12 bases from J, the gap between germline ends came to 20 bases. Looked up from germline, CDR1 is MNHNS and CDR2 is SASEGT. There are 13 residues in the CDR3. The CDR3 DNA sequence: TGTGCCAGCAGACCTACAGGGCCTGGGCCGGACACCTTC. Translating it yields CASRPTGPGPDTF.

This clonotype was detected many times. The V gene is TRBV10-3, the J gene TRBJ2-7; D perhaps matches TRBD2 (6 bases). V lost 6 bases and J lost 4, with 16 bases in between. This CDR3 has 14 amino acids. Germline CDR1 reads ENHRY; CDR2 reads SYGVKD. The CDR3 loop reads CAIRNTGGIYEQYF. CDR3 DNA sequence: TGTGCCATCAGGAACACAGGAGGGATTTACGAGCAGTACTTC.

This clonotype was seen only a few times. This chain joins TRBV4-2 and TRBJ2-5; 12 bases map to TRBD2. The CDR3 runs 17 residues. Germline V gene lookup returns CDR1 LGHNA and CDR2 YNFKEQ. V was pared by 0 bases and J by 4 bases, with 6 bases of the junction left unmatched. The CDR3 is CASSQDHRTSGIETQYF. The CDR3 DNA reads TGTGCCAGCAGCCAAGATCACAGGACTAGCGGGATAGAGACCCAGTACTTC.

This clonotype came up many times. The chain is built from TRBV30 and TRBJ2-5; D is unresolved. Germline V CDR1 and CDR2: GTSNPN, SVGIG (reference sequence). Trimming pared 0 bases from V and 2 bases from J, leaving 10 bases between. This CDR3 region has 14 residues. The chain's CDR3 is CAWSVRTIQETQYF. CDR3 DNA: TGTGCCTGGAGTGTACGCACCATACAAGAGACCCAGTACTTC.

The CDR3 loop reads CATSDPGLAEGDTQYF. For the CDR3, the DNA is TGTGCCACCAGTGATCCGGGACTAGCGGAGGGAGATACGCAGTATTTT. This chain joins TRBV24-1 and TRBJ2-3, with 11 bases matching TRBD2. The ends lost 3 bases at V and 5 bases at J; junction bases unmatched: 6. The germline V gene has CDR1 KGHDR and CDR2 SFDVKD. The CDR3 runs 16 residues.

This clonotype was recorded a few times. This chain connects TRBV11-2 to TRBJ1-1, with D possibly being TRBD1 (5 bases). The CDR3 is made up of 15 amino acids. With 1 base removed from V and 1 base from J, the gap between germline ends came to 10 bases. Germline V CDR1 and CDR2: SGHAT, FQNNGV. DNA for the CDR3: TGTGCCAGCAGCTTAGGGCAGGGAGGGAACACTGAAGCTTTCTTT. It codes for CASSLGQGGNTEAFF.

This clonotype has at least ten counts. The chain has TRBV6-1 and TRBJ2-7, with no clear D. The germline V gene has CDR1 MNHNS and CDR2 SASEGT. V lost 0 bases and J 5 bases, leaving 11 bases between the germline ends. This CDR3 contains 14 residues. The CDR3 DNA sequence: TGTGCCAGCAGTGAAGCGCGGCCTCCCCACGAGCAGTACTTC. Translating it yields CASSEARPPHEQYF.

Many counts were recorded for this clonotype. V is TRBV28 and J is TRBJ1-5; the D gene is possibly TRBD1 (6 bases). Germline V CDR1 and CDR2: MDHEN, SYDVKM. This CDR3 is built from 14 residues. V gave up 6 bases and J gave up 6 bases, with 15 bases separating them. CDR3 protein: CASSSTGLSQPQHF. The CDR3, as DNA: TGTGCCAGCAGCTCTACAGGGCTAAGTCAGCCCCAGCATTTT. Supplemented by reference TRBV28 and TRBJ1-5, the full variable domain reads DVKVTQSSRYLVKRTGEKVFLECVQDMDHENMFWYRQDPGLGLRLIYFSYDVKMKEKGDIPEGYSVSREKKERFSLILESASTNQTSMYLCASSSTGLSQPQHFGDGTRLSIL.

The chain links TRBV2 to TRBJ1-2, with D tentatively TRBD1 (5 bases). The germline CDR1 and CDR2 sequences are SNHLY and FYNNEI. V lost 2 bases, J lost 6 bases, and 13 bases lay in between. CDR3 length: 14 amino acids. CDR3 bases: TGTGCCAGCAGTGAAAGTCGCAGGGAAGATGGCTACACCTTC. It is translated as CASSESRREDGYTF.

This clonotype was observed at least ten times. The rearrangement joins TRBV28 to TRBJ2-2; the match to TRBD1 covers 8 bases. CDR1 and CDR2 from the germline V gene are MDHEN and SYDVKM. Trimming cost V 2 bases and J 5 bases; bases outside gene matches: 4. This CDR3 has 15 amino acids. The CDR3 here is CASSLIRGRTGELFF. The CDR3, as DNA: TGTGCCAGCAGTTTAATCAGGGGGCGTACCGGGGAGCTGTTTTTT.

The CDR3 region is CASSLGGGRAQPQHF. CDR3 sequence (DNA): TGTGCCAGCAGCTTGGGGGGGGGAAGAGCTCAGCCCCAGCATTTT. This chain joins TRBV5-6 and TRBJ1-5; a weak D match, TRBD1 (5 bases). This CDR3 is 15 amino acids long. Germline CDR1 reads SGHDT; CDR2 reads YYEEEE. Trimming took off 0 bases at V and 6 bases at J, with 13 bases between the two ends.

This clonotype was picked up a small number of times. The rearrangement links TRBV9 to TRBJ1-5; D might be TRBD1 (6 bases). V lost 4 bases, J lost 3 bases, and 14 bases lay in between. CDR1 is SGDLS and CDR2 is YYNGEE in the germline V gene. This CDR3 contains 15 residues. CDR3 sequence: CASSSGRGPNQPQHF. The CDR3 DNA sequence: TGTGCCAGCAGCTCCGGCAGGGGACCCAATCAGCCCCAGCATTTT.

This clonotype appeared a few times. The CDR3 is CASSLEGTVEDIQYF. DNA of the CDR3: TGTGCCAGCAGCTTAGAGGGGACAGTTGAGGACATTCAGTACTTC. This rearrangement joins TRBV11-3 to TRBJ2-4, with TRBD1 matching over 7 bases. Per germline, CDR1 SGHNT and CDR2 YENEEA. V lost 0 bases and J lost 8; bases outside the gene matches: 7. There are 15 residues in the CDR3. The full variable domain, rest sourced from reference TRBV11-3 and TRBJ2-4, is EAGVVQSPRYKIIEKKQPVAFWCNPISGHNTLYWYLQNLGQGPELLIRYENEEAVDDSQLPKDRFSAERLKGVDSTLKIQPAELGDSAVYLCASSLEGTVEDIQYFGAGTRLSVL.

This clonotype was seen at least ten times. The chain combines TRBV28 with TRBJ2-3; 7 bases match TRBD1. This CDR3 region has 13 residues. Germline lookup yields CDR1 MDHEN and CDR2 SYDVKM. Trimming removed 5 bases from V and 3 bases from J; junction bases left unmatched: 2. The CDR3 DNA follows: TGTGCCAGCAGTGACAGGGTGACAGATACGCAGTATTTT. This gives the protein CASSDRVTDTQYF. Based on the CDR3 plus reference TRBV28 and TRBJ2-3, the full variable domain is DVKVTQSSRYLVKRTGEKVFLECVQDMDHENMFWYRQDPGLGLRLIYFSYDVKMKEKGDIPEGYSVSREKKERFSLILESASTNQTSMYLCASSDRVTDTQYFGPGTRLTVL.

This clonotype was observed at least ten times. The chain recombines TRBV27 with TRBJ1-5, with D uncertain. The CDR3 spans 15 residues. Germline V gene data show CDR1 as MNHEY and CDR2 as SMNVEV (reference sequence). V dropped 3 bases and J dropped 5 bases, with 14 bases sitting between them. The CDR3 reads CASSLGLPPHQPQHF. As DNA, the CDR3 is TGTGCCAGCAGTTTGGGTCTCCCACCACATCAGCCCCAGCATTTT.

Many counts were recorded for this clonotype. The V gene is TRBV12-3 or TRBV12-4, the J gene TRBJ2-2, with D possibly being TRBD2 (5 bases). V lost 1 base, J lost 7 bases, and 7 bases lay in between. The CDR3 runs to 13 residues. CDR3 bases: TGTGCCAGCAGTTTAGACGGGAACGGGGAGCTGTTTTTT. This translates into CASSLDGNGELFF.

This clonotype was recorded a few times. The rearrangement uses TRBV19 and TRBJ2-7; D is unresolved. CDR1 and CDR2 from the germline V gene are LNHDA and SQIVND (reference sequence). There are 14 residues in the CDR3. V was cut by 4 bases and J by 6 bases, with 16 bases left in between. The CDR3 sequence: CASSTLMRKREQYF. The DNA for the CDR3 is TGTGCCAGTAGTACCCTGATGAGGAAGCGCGAGCAGTACTTC.

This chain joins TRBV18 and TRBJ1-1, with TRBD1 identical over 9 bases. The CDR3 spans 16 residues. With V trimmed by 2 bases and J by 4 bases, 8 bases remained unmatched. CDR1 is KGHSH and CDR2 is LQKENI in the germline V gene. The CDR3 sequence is CASSPRDRAFGTEAFF. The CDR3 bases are TGTGCCAGCTCACCAAGGGACAGGGCTTTCGGCACTGAAGCTTTCTTT.

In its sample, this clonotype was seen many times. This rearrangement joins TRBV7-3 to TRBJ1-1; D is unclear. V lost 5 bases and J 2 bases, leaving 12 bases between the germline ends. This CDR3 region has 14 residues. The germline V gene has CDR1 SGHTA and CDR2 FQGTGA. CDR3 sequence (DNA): TGTGCCAGCAGCCTGGACCGCATTAACACTGAAGCTTTCTTT. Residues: CASSLDRINTEAFF.

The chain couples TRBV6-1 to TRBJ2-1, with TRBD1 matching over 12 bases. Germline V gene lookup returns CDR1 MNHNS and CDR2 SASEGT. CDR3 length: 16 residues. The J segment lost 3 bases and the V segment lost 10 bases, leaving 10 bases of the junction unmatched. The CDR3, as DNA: TGTGCCACCGGGACAGGGGGCTTCCTAAACTACAATGAGCAGTTCTTC. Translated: CATGTGGFLNYNEQFF.

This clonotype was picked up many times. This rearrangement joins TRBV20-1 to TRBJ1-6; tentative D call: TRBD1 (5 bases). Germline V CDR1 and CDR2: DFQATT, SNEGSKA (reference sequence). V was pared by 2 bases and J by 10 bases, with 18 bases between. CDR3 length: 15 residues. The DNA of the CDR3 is TGCAGTGCTAGACGTTTCGGTGGGGGGGACTCACCCCTCCACTTT. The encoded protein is CSARRFGGGDSPLHF.